This entry is about one TCR beta chain. This sample was taken from a study of blood T cell repertoires in COVID-19. This table comes from immunoSEQ multiplex PCR, and its TCRdb copy is limited to in-frame clones, with some not included. The top ten clones hold roughly 2.3% of a sample with about 30,000 clones, about 92% of them seen once. The length of the CDR3 is 18 residues. Trimming removed 4 bases from V and 1 base from J; junction bases left unmatched: 10. Germline assignment: CDR1 LNHNV and CDR2 YYDKDF (reference sequence). This TCR came from a man aged 50-60 years with active COVID-19. The sample comprised peripheral blood. This rearrangement joins TRBV15 to TRBJ2-3; 11 bases match TRBD2. The CDR3 DNA reads as TGTGCCACCAGCACTCGAACCGGGACTAGCGGACGCACAGATACGCAGTATTTT. It codes for CATSTRTGTSGRTDTQYF.